This TCR beta chain was observed in a study of memory CD4+ T cells and cytomegalovirus serostatus. Study-wide points: The CMV-associated TCR signature appears largely within the CD4+ memory repertoire.

Method: immunoSEQ multiplex PCR; TCRdb's copy keeps in-frame clones and lacks some. The sample records under 55,000 clones, about three quarters being singletons. Trimming at V came to 6 bases and at J to 4 bases, leaving 4 bases not matched to a gene. CDR1 MNHNS and CDR2 SASEGT come from the germline V gene. The length of the CDR3 is 14 residues. Single viable CD3+CD4+CD8-CD45RO+ cells were sorted as the memory CD4+ T cells. A remark on this clone: Antigen unknown.

Input material: memory CD4+ T cells from blood. The V gene is TRBV6-1, the J gene TRBJ1-1, with 11 bases that match TRBD1. The clonotype originates from an adult in good health and CMV-seropositive. The DNA of the CDR3 is TGTGCCAGCAGGGACAGGGGGCTGAGCACTGAAGCTTTCTTT. Protein product: CASRDRGLSTEAFF.